Below are 18 T cell receptor beta chains sequenced from a single sample in a study of blood T cell repertoires in COVID-19. Method: immunoSEQ multiplex PCR; TCRdb's copy keeps in-frame clones and lacks some. Among roughly 41,000 clones listed, around 90% were seen once. The specimen sequenced was peripheral blood. The origin of the receptors is a man aged 55 to 70 with acute or convalescent COVID-19.

The rearrangement links TRBV18 to TRBJ1-1; weak D call: TRBD1 (6 bases). This CDR3 has 13 amino acids. Between the trimmed V and J ends, which lost 1 base and 6 bases, there was a span of 9 bases. Germline assignment: CDR1 KGHSH and CDR2 LQKENI. This chain's CDR3 is CASSPLGQSEAFF. CDR3 bases: TGTGCCAGCTCACCACTCGGACAGTCTGAAGCTTTCTTT. The variable domain in full, completed from reference TRBV18 and TRBJ1-1, reads NAGVMQNPRHLVRRRGQEARLRCSPMKGHSHVYWYRQLPEEGLKFMVYLQKENIIDESGMPKERFSAEFPKEGPSILRIQQVVRGDSAAYFCASSPLGQSEAFFGQGTRLTVV.

The rearrangement joins TRBV4-3 to TRBJ1-2, with D perhaps TRBD1 (6 bases). CDR3 length: 15 amino acids. V gave up 0 bases and J gave up 2 bases, with 10 bases separating them. Germline loops: CDR1 LGHNA, CDR2 YSLEER. CDR3 in DNA: TGCGCCAGCAGCCAAGATGCACAGGGAAACTATGGCTACACCTTC. It yields the protein CASSQDAQGNYGYTF.

The rearrangement uses TRBV2 and TRBJ1-5, with a weak D call TRBD1 (6 bases). The CDR3 extends over 19 amino acids. Trimming removed 4 bases from V and 6 bases from J, with 28 bases in between. The V gene's germline CDR1 is SNHLY and CDR2 FYNNEI. CDR3 region: CASSGGIDRVHRVSQPQHF. The CDR3 DNA reads TGTGCCAGCAGTGGGGGCATTGATCGGGTCCACAGGGTAAGTCAGCCCCAGCATTTT.

The genes are TRBV19 and TRBJ1-2; 11 positions match TRBD1. Germline V lookup: CDR1 LNHDA, CDR2 SQIVND (reference sequence). The CDR3 loop spans 15 amino acids. Trimming cost V 5 bases and J 8 bases; bases outside gene matches: 10. DNA of the CDR3: TGTGCCAGTAGTGTTCCAGGACAGGGGGCTTCCGGCTACACCTTC. As protein: CASSVPGQGASGYTF.

This clone is medium-sized in the sample. This chain joins TRBV20-1 and TRBJ2-7, with D possibly matching TRBD2 (5 bases). The V gene lost 6 bases and the J gene lost 6 bases, with 12 bases spanning the gap. The germline V gene has CDR1 DFQATT and CDR2 SNEGSKA (reference sequence). This CDR3 has 11 residues. CDR3 protein: CSATSGFEQYF. DNA of the CDR3: TGCAGTGCGACCTCGGGGTTCGAGCAGTACTTC.

Written as DNA, the CDR3 is TGTGCCAGCAGCTTAGTTCGTCGGGGGTTTGGAAATAATGAAAAACTGTTTTTT. Its translation is CASSLVRRGFGNNEKLFF. The V and J genes are TRBV7-8 and TRBJ1-4, with D perhaps TRBD1 (5 bases). V was pared by 1 base and J by 4 bases, with 19 bases between. Germline CDR1 SGHVS, CDR2 FQNEAQ. The CDR3 is 18 amino acids.

The rearrangement uses TRBV19 and TRBJ2-7, with 7 positions matching TRBD2. Germline CDR1 reads LNHDA; CDR2 reads SQIVND (reference sequence). The CDR3 has 13 residues. Germline trimming cut 5 bases from V and 4 bases from J; bases unmatched to any gene: 5. Here the CDR3 reads CASSPGEGYEQYF. The CDR3 DNA reads TGTGCCAGTAGTCCCGGGGAGGGTTACGAGCAGTACTTC.

This rearrangement joins TRBV5-1 to TRBJ1-1, with 8 bases fitting TRBD1. The junction had 12 bases not matched to a gene; V was cut back by 6 bases and J by 5 bases. The CDR3 has 15 amino acids. The germline CDR1 and CDR2 sequences are SGHRS and YFSETQ. DNA of the CDR3: TGCGCCAGCACCCCATCCCAGGGGGCATTAACTGAAGCTTTCTTT. Translating it yields CASTPSQGALTEAFF. The full variable domain, in which reference TRBV5-1 and TRBJ1-1 provide the parts outside the CDR3, is KAGVTQTPRYLIKTRGQQVTLSCSPISGHRSVSWYQQTPGQGLQFLFEYFSETQRNKGNFPGRFSGRQFSNSRSEMNVSTLELGDSALYLCASTPSQGALTEAFFGQGTRLTVV.

About this clone itself: An end of the junction differs from the germline gene, which may be a read error. The V call is TRBV27, the J call TRBJ1-6, with TRBD1 identical over 8 bases. Germline-derived CDR1 and CDR2 are MNHEY and SMNVEV (reference sequence). The CDR3 consists of 15 residues. The CDR3 sequence: CASSLSDRGNSPLHF. DNA for the CDR3: TGTGCCAGCAGTCTATCAGACAGGGGAAATTCACCCCTCCACTTT.

The J gene is TRBJ1-1, the V gene TRBV6-1, with D possibly being TRBD1 (5 bases). Per germline, CDR1 MNHNS and CDR2 SASEGT. There are 14 residues in the CDR3. Between the trimmed V and J ends, which lost 2 bases and 4 bases, there was a span of 11 bases. The CDR3 sequence: CASSESGLGTEAFF. CDR3 DNA: TGTGCCAGCAGTGAATCAGGGTTGGGCACTGAAGCTTTCTTT.

This sequence joins TRBV6-2 or TRBV6-3 and TRBJ2-2; the match to TRBD2 covers 7 bases. The length of the CDR3 is 14 residues. The V and J ends lost 5 bases and 6 bases, in that order; junction bases with no gene match: 6. CDR1 is MNHEY and CDR2 is SVGEGT in the germline V gene. The CDR3 DNA sequence: TGTGCCAGCAGTCAGGTTCGGGGGGCCGGGGAGCTGTTTTTT. The encoded protein is CASSQVRGAGELFF.

The chain recombines TRBV5-5 with TRBJ1-1; tentative D call: TRBD1 (6 bases). Germline assignment: CDR1 SGHKS and CDR2 YYEKEE (reference sequence). Trimming cost V 1 base and J 0 bases, with 16 bases left between them. CDR3 length: 17 residues. The CDR3 protein is CASSLRTGRSMNTEAFF. The CDR3 nucleotides read TGTGCCAGCAGCTTGAGAACAGGGCGGAGTATGAACACTGAAGCTTTCTTT.

The rearrangement joins TRBV10-3 to TRBJ2-7; 7 bases align to TRBD2. With V trimmed by 4 bases and J by 3 bases, 6 bases remained unmatched. The CDR3 sequence is 14 residues long. From germline, CDR1 is ENHRY and CDR2 SYGVKD. The CDR3 coding sequence is TGTGCCATCAGTGGGGGAGGGGATCACTACGAGCAGTACTTC. Protein: CAISGGGDHYEQYF.

This rearrangement joins TRBV11-2 to TRBJ1-2; the match to TRBD1 covers 8 bases. The CDR3 is made up of 15 amino acids. V dropped 0 bases and J dropped 2; count of bases not matched to a gene: 2. CDR1 and CDR2 (germline): SGHAT, FQNNGV. The CDR3 here is CASSLENRGNYGYTF. CDR3 in DNA: TGTGCCAGCAGCTTAGAAAACAGGGGGAACTATGGCTACACCTTC.

The rearrangement links TRBV9 to TRBJ1-2, with D possibly being TRBD1 (6 bases). The V gene lost 0 bases and the J gene lost 8 bases, with 20 bases spanning the gap. CDR1 and CDR2 (germline): SGDLS, YYNGEE. The CDR3 contains 16 residues. CDR3 amino acids: CASSVEAGDRGGGYTF. The CDR3 DNA reads TGTGCCAGCAGCGTAGAGGCAGGGGACCGCGGGGGCGGCTACACCTTC.

CDR3 DNA: TGTGCCAGCGGGACACTTACCGGGGAGCTGTTTTTT. Translated, it gives CASGTLTGELFF. The chain employs TRBV7-2 and TRBJ2-2, with D tentatively TRBD1 (6 bases). V dropped 8 bases and J dropped 5 bases, with 9 bases sitting between them. CDR1 is SGHTA and CDR2 is FQGNSA in the germline V gene. The CDR3 is 12 amino acids.

This clone occurred once. The genes are TRBV5-5 and TRBJ1-1; tentative D call: TRBD1 (5 bases). Germline lookup yields CDR1 SGHKS and CDR2 YYEKEE (reference sequence). The CDR3 loop spans 15 amino acids. Trimming removed 1 base from V and 2 bases from J, with 12 bases in between. The CDR3 region has the DNA TGTGCCAGCAGCTTGATTTTGGGGCTTAACACTGAAGCTTTCTTT. Its protein is CASSLILGLNTEAFF.

The chain has TRBV5-4 and TRBJ1-5, with 9 positions matching TRBD1. Trimming took 4 bases from V and 14 from J; bases not matched to a gene: 10. The CDR3 totals 13 residues. CDR1 and CDR2 (germline): SGHNT, YYREEE (reference sequence). Written as DNA, the CDR3 is TGTGCCAGCAGCATGGACAGGGGTAACTTCGAGCATTTT. It specifies CASSMDRGNFEHF.